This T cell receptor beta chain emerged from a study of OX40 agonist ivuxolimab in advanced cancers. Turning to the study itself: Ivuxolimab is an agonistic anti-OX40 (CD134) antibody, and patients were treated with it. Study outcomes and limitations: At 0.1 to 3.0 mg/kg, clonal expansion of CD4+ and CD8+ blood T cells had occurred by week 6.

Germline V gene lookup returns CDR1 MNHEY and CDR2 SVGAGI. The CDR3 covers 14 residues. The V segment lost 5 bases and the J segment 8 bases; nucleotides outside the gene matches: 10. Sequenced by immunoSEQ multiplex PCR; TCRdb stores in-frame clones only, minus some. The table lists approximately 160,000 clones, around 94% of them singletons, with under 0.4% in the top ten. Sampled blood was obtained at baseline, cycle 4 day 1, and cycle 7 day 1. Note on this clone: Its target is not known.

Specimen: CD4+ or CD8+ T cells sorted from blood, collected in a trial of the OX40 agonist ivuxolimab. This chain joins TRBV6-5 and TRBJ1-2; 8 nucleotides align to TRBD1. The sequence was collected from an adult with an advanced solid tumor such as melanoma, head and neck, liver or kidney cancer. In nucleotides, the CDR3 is TGTGCCAGCAGTCTCGGACAGGGACGAAAGGGCTACACCTTC. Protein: CASSLGQGRKGYTF.